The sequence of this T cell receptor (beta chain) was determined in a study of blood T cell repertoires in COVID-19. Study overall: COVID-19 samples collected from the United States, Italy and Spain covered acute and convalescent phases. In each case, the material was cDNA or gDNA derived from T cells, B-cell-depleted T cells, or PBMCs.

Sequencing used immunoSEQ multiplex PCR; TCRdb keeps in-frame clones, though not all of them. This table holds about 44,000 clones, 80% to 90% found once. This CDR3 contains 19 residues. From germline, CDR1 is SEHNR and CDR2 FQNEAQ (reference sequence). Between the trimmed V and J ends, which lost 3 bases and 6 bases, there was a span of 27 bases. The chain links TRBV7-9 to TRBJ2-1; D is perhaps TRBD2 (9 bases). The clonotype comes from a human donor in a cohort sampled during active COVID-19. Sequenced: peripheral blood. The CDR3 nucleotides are TGTGCCAGCAGCTTTTACAGGGGGTCGAGGCGCGGGAGGGCCAATGAGCAGTTCTTC. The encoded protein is CASSFYRGSRRGRANEQFF.